The 9 T cell receptor beta chains in this list originate from one sample, sequenced in a study of response to subunit inactivated influenza vaccine. One entry per CDR3 protein, called by TCRdb with MiXCR from the RT-PCR reads. This sample yields around 760,000 distinct CDR3 sequences, of which 14% are seen a single time; around 6.5% belongs to the top ten. Source: PBMCs from blood, taken roughly 2 weeks before vaccination. Receptor source: a man between 50 and 59 years old who received an inactivated influenza vaccine.

This clonotype was seen a handful of times. CDR3 loop: CASRPPGGGKTDTQYF. The CDR3 DNA is TGTGCCAGCAGACCCCCCGGGGGCGGCAAGACAGATACGCAGTATTTT. V gene TRBV12-3 or TRBV12-4 combines with J gene TRBJ2-3; perhaps D is TRBD1 or TRBD2 (6 bases each). This CDR3 is 16 amino acids long. Trimming removed 6 bases at V and 3 bases at J, with 19 bases between.

This clonotype appeared a few times. The V gene is TRBV11-2, the J gene TRBJ1-2, with 9 bases lining up with TRBD1. The CDR3 covers 15 residues. Germline lookup yields CDR1 SGHAT and CDR2 FQNNGV. V dropped 5 bases and J dropped 4; count of bases not matched to a gene: 8. In nucleotides, the CDR3 is TGTGCCAGCAGCCAGGGGACAGGGAACCGCTATGGCTACACCTTC. It encodes CASSQGTGNRYGYTF.

This chain links TRBV29-1 with TRBJ2-3, with D maybe TRBD1 (5 bases). The CDR3 is 13 amino acids. Germline V CDR1 and CDR2: SQVTM, ANQGSEA. Trimming pared 3 bases from V and 10 bases from J, leaving 17 bases between. CDR3 region: CSVEGCGAEAQYF. CDR3 DNA sequence: TGCAGCGTTGAGGGTTGTGGGGCTGAGGCGCAGTATTTT.

This clonotype was seen more than once but under ten times. This sequence joins TRBV4-1 and TRBJ1-5; D possibly corresponds to TRBD1 (6 bases). The germline gives CDR1 MGHRA, CDR2 YSYEKL. The CDR3 contains 14 residues. V lost 1 base, J lost 4 bases, and 8 bases lay in between. The CDR3 DNA sequence: TGCGCCAGCAGCCAAGTGCAGGGGAATCAGCCCCAGCATTTT. Translation: CASSQVQGNQPQHF.

This sequence joins TRBV15 and TRBJ2-4, with 7 positions matching TRBD2. J gave up 11 bases and V 0 bases, and 10 bases lay outside the gene matches. The CDR3 covers 15 residues. CDR1 LNHNV and CDR2 YYDKDF come from the germline V gene (reference sequence). The CDR3 spells CATSREAGRLGFQYF. CDR3 sequence (DNA): TGTGCCACCAGCAGAGAGGCCGGGAGGCTAGGTTTTCAGTACTTC.

This clonotype occurred many times. The rearrangement uses TRBV5-1 and TRBJ2-1; D possibly corresponds to TRBD1 (5 bases). This CDR3 has 13 residues. Germline V gives CDR1 SGHRS, CDR2 YFSETQ. Deletions cut 5 bases from V and 4 bases from J, with 10 bases between. This CDR3 is CASRDDSYNEQFF. CDR3 in DNA: TGCGCCAGCAGGGACGACAGTTACAATGAGCAGTTCTTC.

This clonotype has at least ten counts. The rearrangement uses TRBV19 and TRBJ1-5, with no clear D. The germline gives CDR1 LNHDA, CDR2 SQIVND (reference sequence). Trimming stripped 0 bases from V and 5 bases from J, with 5 bases between. This CDR3 region has 13 residues. The CDR3 protein is CASSIDQYQPQHF. CDR3 DNA sequence: TGTGCCAGTAGTATAGATCAGTATCAGCCCCAGCATTTT.

This rearrangement joins TRBV7-7 to TRBJ2-5; 11 bases align to TRBD2. This CDR3 spans 16 amino acids. CDR1 and CDR2 from the germline V gene are SSHAT and FNYEAQ (reference sequence). J was trimmed by 1 base and V by 5 bases; bases with no gene match: 6. CDR3 coding DNA: TGTGCCAGCAGCCCCTCTAGCGGGAGGCCCCAAGAGACCCAGTACTTC. Residues: CASSPSSGRPQETQYF.

As regards this clonotype: Germline and junction disagree at one end, which may indicate a read error. The chain carries TRBV20-1 and TRBJ2-5; the match to TRBD2 covers 8 bases. The CDR3 sequence is 13 residues long. Germline lookup yields CDR1 DFQATT and CDR2 SNEGSKA (reference sequence). For the CDR3, the DNA is TGCAGTGCAAGAGCGGGGGCGAAGGAGACCCAGTACTTC. Its protein is CSARAGAKETQYF.